This T cell receptor beta chain was obtained from a study of identical twins. General study points: Abundant beta clonotypes from cord blood had fewer insertions, unlike memory repertoires, which showed none.

TCRdb independently ran MiXCR on the 5' RACE reads; one entry per CDR3 protein. The profile shows about 700,000 distinct CDR3 sequences, approximately 9% of them singletons. This clonotype has only a few counts. Its target is unknown. This sample also appeared in a second study, on yellow fever vaccine responses in identical twins.

The sequencing sample was made of PBMCs. The source of this sequence is a woman between 18 and 30 years old in good health.

The CDR3 here is CASRETGAQENTGELFF. For the CDR3, the DNA is TGTGCCAGCAGAGAAACAGGGGCCCAGGAGAACACCGGGGAGCTGTTTTTT. The chain uses TRBV12-3 or TRBV12-4 and TRBJ2-2; 7 positions agree with TRBD1. This CDR3 has 17 amino acids. V was pared by 6 bases and J by 1 base, with 11 bases of the junction left unmatched.